Presented here are 13 T cell receptor beta chains from one specimen sequenced in a study of blood T cell repertoires in COVID-19. Clones were read by immunoSEQ multiplex PCR, and TCRdb kept only the in-frame ones, dropping some. The sample includes some 130,000 clones, approximately 90% seen only once; the top ten take about 2%. Input material: peripheral blood. The receptor source for this set is a man between 65 and 85 years old with active COVID-19.

The rearrangement joins TRBV5-1 to TRBJ2-3, with D perhaps matching TRBD2 (6 bases). With 9 bases removed from V and 3 bases from J, the gap between germline ends came to 17 bases. CDR3 length equals 14 residues. CDR1 is SGHRS, CDR2 YFSETQ, per germline. CDR3 coding DNA: TGCGCCACCAGACTTGAGGAGGGAACAGATACGCAGTATTTT. This codes for CATRLEEGTDTQYF.

V and J are TRBV6-5 and TRBJ2-3, with 8 bases identical to TRBD2. The length of the CDR3 is 11 residues. With V trimmed by 2 bases and J by 13 bases, 2 bases remained unmatched. Germline V CDR1 and CDR2: MNHEY, SVGAGI. CDR3 nucleotide sequence: TGTGCCAGCAGTTACCAGCGGGAGAAGTATTTT. The encoded protein is CASSYQREKYF.

This chain uses TRBV7-3 with TRBJ2-3; D not certain. CDR1 and CDR2 from the germline V gene are SGHTA and FQGTGA. This CDR3 spans 11 amino acids. Deletions cut 5 bases from V and 4 bases from J, with 4 bases between. CDR3 in amino acids: CASSLSDTQYF. CDR3 in DNA: TGTGCCAGCAGCCTTTCAGATACGCAGTATTTT. The full variable domain, with the rest looked up from reference TRBV7-3 and TRBJ2-3, is GAGVSQTPSNKVTEKGKYVELRCDPISGHTALYWYRQSLGQGPEFLIYFQGTGAADDSGLPNDRFFAVRPEGSVSTLKIQRTERGDSAVYLCASSLSDTQYFGPGTRLTVL.

The rearrangement uses TRBV5-1 and TRBJ1-2, with D unresolved. Trimming cost V 1 base and J 5 bases, with 9 bases left between them. The CDR3 runs to 13 residues. Germline CDR1 reads SGHRS; CDR2 reads YFSETQ. The CDR3 spells CASSLMGQYGYTF. The CDR3 nucleotides are TGCGCCAGCAGCTTGATGGGCCAGTATGGCTACACCTTC.

This chain connects TRBV28 to TRBJ2-7; 9 bases align to TRBD2. Germline-derived CDR1 and CDR2 are MDHEN and SYDVKM. The ends lost 6 bases at V and 1 base at J; junction bases unmatched: 7. The CDR3 is 15 residues long. In DNA form, the CDR3 reads TGTGCCAGCAGGAACGGACTAGCGATTTCCTACGAGCAGTACTTC. Its protein product is CASRNGLAISYEQYF.

This clone was seen a handful of times. The genes are TRBV6-6 and TRBJ1-2, with D possibly TRBD1 on 6 matching bases. CDR1 is MNHNY and CDR2 is SVGAGI in the germline V gene (reference sequence). The germline V and J ends were trimmed by 7 bases and 5 bases, with 20 bases remaining between them. The CDR3 spans 15 residues. CDR3 loop: CASTPLGALRYGYTF. Here the CDR3 DNA reads TGTGCCAGCACCCCATTGGGGGCTCTGCGGTATGGCTACACCTTC.

This chain joins TRBV28 and TRBJ2-2; no definite D call. The CDR3 runs 15 residues. The germline gives CDR1 MDHEN, CDR2 SYDVKM. The V and J ends lost 3 bases and 2 bases respectively, with 10 bases between them. The CDR3 region has the DNA TGTGCCAGCAGTTTTGGCGGAGTAAACACCGGGGAGCTGTTTTTT. Protein sequence: CASSFGGVNTGELFF.

CDR3 bases: TGTGCCAGCAGCGTAGCCCAGGGAGGCGAGCAGTACTTC. This translates into CASSVAQGGEQYF. The V gene is TRBV9, the J gene TRBJ2-7, with a weak D call TRBD2 (6 bases). The CDR3 covers 13 residues. Germline CDR1 reads SGDLS; CDR2 reads YYNGEE. V was clipped by 0 bases and J by 6 bases, with 10 bases between them.

The chain has TRBV27 and TRBJ2-7, with TRBD1 matching over 9 bases. J was trimmed by 4 bases and V by 4 bases; bases with no gene match: 8. Germline V gene sequence: CDR1 MNHEY, CDR2 SMNVEV (reference sequence). The CDR3 is 15 residues long. The CDR3 bases are TGTGCCAGCAGTTCGCGCGGACAGGGGACGTACGAGCAGTACTTC. Protein: CASSSRGQGTYEQYF.

The J gene is TRBJ2-1, the V gene TRBV29-1, with D perhaps matching TRBD1 (5 bases). The germline V and J ends were trimmed by 0 bases and 3 bases, with 9 bases remaining between them. The CDR3 covers 14 residues. Germline-derived CDR1 and CDR2 are SQVTM and ANQGSEA. Here the CDR3 reads CSVEDRVIYNEQFF. The CDR3 DNA reads TGCAGCGTTGAAGACAGGGTTATCTACAATGAGCAGTTCTTC.

This chain joins TRBV7-8 and TRBJ2-5; TRBD1 matches 10 bases. This CDR3 contains 16 residues. The germline gives CDR1 SGHVS, CDR2 FQNEAQ. V dropped 6 bases and J dropped 1; count of bases not matched to a gene: 8. CDR3: CASSPGTGVSQETQYF. In DNA form, the CDR3 reads TGTGCCAGCAGTCCCGGGACAGGGGTCTCCCAAGAGACCCAGTACTTC.

The chain uses TRBV4-1 and TRBJ1-1; D not resolved. The CDR3 runs 13 residues. The ends were cut back, 0 bases at V and 11 bases at J, with 13 bases in the middle. CDR1 is MGHRA and CDR2 is YSYEKL in the germline V gene. CDR3 sequence: CASSQDLGRTAFF. The CDR3 coding sequence is TGCGCCAGCAGCCAAGATCTGGGCAGAACGGCTTTCTTT.

The chain couples TRBV5-6 to TRBJ1-3; unclear D gene. The CDR3 is 15 residues long. The V and J ends lost 4 bases and 9 bases respectively, with 20 bases between them. The germline CDR1 and CDR2 sequences are SGHDT and YYEEEE. The CDR3 DNA reads as TGTGCCAGCAGCGCGGGTAATCTCGGCCGACGCACCATATATTTT. Translating it yields CASSAGNLGRRTIYF.